The 21 T cell receptor beta chains below come from one sample, sequenced in a study of blood T cell repertoires in COVID-19. Measured with immunoSEQ multiplex PCR; TCRdb has only the in-frame clones, and not every one. The sample contains fewer than 600,000 clones, roughly nine tenths of which appear only once. Sample: peripheral blood. All receptors derive from a man between 18 and 35 years old with COVID-19, enrolled during active disease.

Of note for this clone: Different DNA sequences within this sample yield the same CDR3. The V call is TRBV3-1 (or the pseudogene TRBV3-2), the J call TRBJ2-3; D remains ambiguous. The CDR3 sequence is 14 residues long. Germline CDR1 and CDR2: LGHDT and YNNKEL (reference sequence). The germline V and J ends were trimmed by 2 bases and 0 bases, with 6 bases remaining between them. Here the CDR3 DNA reads TGTGCCAGCAGCCAAACTTCTAGCACAGATACGCAGTATTTT. Translated, it gives CASSQTSSTDTQYF.

The CDR3 protein is CASSGTNYEQYF. As DNA, the CDR3 is TGTGCCAGCAGCGGGACTAACTACGAGCAGTACTTC. The V and J genes are TRBV2 and TRBJ2-7; TRBD2 matches at 7 bases. CDR1 and CDR2 (germline): SNHLY, FYNNEI. V was pared by 6 bases and J by 3 bases, with 2 bases of the junction left unmatched. The CDR3 has 12 amino acids.

The rearrangement uses TRBV25-1 and TRBJ2-5; 15 nucleotides agree with TRBD2. CDR3 length: 18 amino acids. Germline trimming cut 4 bases from V and 2 bases from J; bases unmatched to any gene: 8. Germline values: CDR1 MGHDK, CDR2 SYGVNS. The CDR3 DNA sequence: TGTGCCAGCAGTGCCTGGACTAGCGGGGGGGCCGATCAAGAGACCCAGTACTTC. Translating gives CASSAWTSGGADQETQYF.

This chain uses TRBV5-5 with TRBJ2-7, with TRBD2 identical over 8 bases. The CDR3 totals 14 residues. V was clipped by 2 bases and J by 4 bases; unmatched bases: 5. Germline V gene sequence: CDR1 SGHKS, CDR2 YYEKEE (reference sequence). The CDR3 DNA follows: TGTGCCAGCAGCTTTCGGGAGGGCCATTACGAGCAGTACTTC. This translates into CASSFREGHYEQYF.

The chain employs TRBV4-1 and TRBJ1-2; TRBD1 aligns across 8 bases. Germline-derived CDR1 and CDR2 are MGHRA and YSYEKL. V lost 0 bases and J lost 8; bases outside the gene matches: 8. This CDR3 has 15 amino acids. The CDR3 spells CASSQEYGQGYGYTF. The CDR3 DNA follows: TGCGCCAGCAGCCAAGAGTACGGACAGGGCTACGGCTACACCTTC.

This chain uses TRBV6-5 with TRBJ2-4; D is perhaps TRBD1 (6 bases). The CDR3 consists of 13 residues. CDR1 is MNHEY and CDR2 is SVGAGI in the germline V gene. V was shortened by 6 bases and J by 7 bases, with 13 bases between the two germline ends. Here the CDR3 reads CASRRQENNIQYF. DNA of the CDR3: TGTGCCAGCAGGCGACAGGAAAACAACATTCAGTACTTC.

The chain combines TRBV29-1 with TRBJ2-7, with 11 bases lining up with TRBD2. The CDR3 covers 15 residues. Germline values: CDR1 SQVTM, CDR2 ANQGSEA. Trimming removed 6 bases from V and 4 bases from J; junction bases left unmatched: 11. The CDR3 DNA reads as TGCAGCGTCGCTAGGGTACTAGCGGGAGAATACGAGCAGTACTTC. Protein product: CSVARVLAGEYEQYF.

V is TRBV20-1 and J is TRBJ1-1; D remains ambiguous. Germline V lookup: CDR1 DFQATT, CDR2 SNEGSKA (reference sequence). With 7 bases removed from V and 7 bases from J, the gap between germline ends came to 13 bases. The CDR3 spans 11 residues. CDR3 nucleotide sequence: TGCAGTGTCGAAACAGATGTTGAAGCTTTCTTT. It codes for CSVETDVEAFF.

The chain carries TRBV19 and TRBJ2-7; 9 bases fit TRBD2. The V gene end was trimmed by 5 bases and the J gene end by 4 bases; junction bases not matched to a gene: 12. The CDR3 covers 16 residues. CDR1 and CDR2 (germline): LNHDA, SQIVND (reference sequence). For the CDR3, the DNA is TGTGCCAGTAGTCCTCGACTAGCGGCAGGCATTTACGAGCAGTACTTC. Residues: CASSPRLAAGIYEQYF.

This clone was detected only once. The chain has TRBV10-3 and TRBJ2-7, with TRBD2 matching over 14 bases. The CDR3 extends over 15 amino acids. Germline CDR1 reads ENHRY; CDR2 reads SYGVKD. J gave up 7 bases and V 10 bases, and 12 bases lay outside the gene matches. CDR3 DNA sequence: TGTGCCACCAGCGATGGGACTAGCGGGAGAAGGGAGCAGTACTTC. Protein: CATSDGTSGRREQYF.

This chain joins TRBV6-2 or TRBV6-3 and TRBJ1-1, with TRBD1 matching 8 bases. Looked up from germline, CDR1 is MNHEY and CDR2 is SVGEGT. The CDR3 has 15 amino acids. The trim removed 6 bases at V and 5 bases at J, leaving 11 bases unmatched. The CDR3 DNA reads as TGTGCCAGCAGCCCCACACCTACAGGGGGGACTGAAGCTTTCTTT. Translated, it gives CASSPTPTGGTEAFF.

This chain uses TRBV5-6 with TRBJ1-4; D unclear. The V gene lost 1 base and the J gene lost 3 bases, with 16 bases spanning the gap. The CDR3 has 17 amino acids. Germline V gene data show CDR1 as SGHDT and CDR2 as YYEEEE. CDR3 residues: CASSLWGGRTANEKLFF. CDR3 nucleotide sequence: TGTGCCAGCAGCTTGTGGGGAGGACGCACAGCTAATGAAAAACTGTTTTTT.

V gene TRBV25-1 combines with J gene TRBJ2-5, with 9 positions matching TRBD1. V dropped 8 bases and J dropped 2; count of bases not matched to a gene: 3. CDR1 and CDR2 (germline): MGHDK, SYGVNS. The CDR3 covers 13 residues. The CDR3, as DNA: TGTGCCAGCGGGGGGACAGGGCAAGAGACCCAGTACTTC. Amino acids: CASGGTGQETQYF.

The chain joins TRBV11-2 to TRBJ2-7; 10 bases map to TRBD2. V was clipped by 9 bases and J by 1 base; unmatched bases: 3. This CDR3 spans 13 amino acids. Germline CDR1 and CDR2: SGHAT and FQNNGV. The CDR3 is CASTSGVSYEQYF. The CDR3 nucleotides are TGTGCCAGTACTAGCGGGGTGTCCTACGAGCAGTACTTC.

The chain uses TRBV5-5 and TRBJ2-1; D is perhaps TRBD1 (5 bases). This CDR3 is 13 amino acids long. CDR1 is SGHKS and CDR2 is YYEKEE in the germline V gene (reference sequence). V lost 3 bases and J 2 bases, leaving 6 bases between the germline ends. The CDR3, as DNA: TGTGCCAGCAGCTGGGGCCCCTACAATGAGCAGTTCTTC. This sequence encodes CASSWGPYNEQFF.

This chain links TRBV11-2 with TRBJ2-2, with 11 positions matching TRBD2. CDR1 SGHAT and CDR2 FQNNGV come from the germline V gene. The CDR3 covers 16 residues. After removal of 5 bases from V and 12 bases from J, the junction contained 14 bases not matched to a gene. The CDR3: CASSLATSGNHGKLFF. CDR3 nucleotide sequence: TGTGCCAGCAGCCTCGCGACTAGCGGGAACCATGGAAAGCTGTTTTTT.

The rearrangement links TRBV4-1 to TRBJ2-5; tentative D call: TRBD2 (6 bases). V lost 0 bases to trimming and J lost 3 bases, with 14 bases between them. Germline lookup yields CDR1 MGHRA and CDR2 YSYEKL. The CDR3 covers 16 residues. The CDR3 sequence is CASSQDHGSPEETQYF. The DNA of the CDR3 is TGCGCCAGCAGCCAAGACCACGGGAGCCCCGAAGAGACCCAGTACTTC.

V is TRBV4-1 and J is TRBJ2-1; tentatively, D is TRBD1 (6 bases). The CDR3 runs to 15 residues. CDR1 and CDR2 (germline): MGHRA, YSYEKL. Trimming stripped 7 bases from V and 7 bases from J, with 20 bases between. This CDR3 reads CASTFLGGVPNEQFF. CDR3 sequence (DNA): TGCGCCAGCACCTTCCTAGGGGGAGTACCGAATGAGCAGTTCTTC.

The chain couples TRBV27 to TRBJ1-4, with 9 bases identical to TRBD1. The V gene's germline CDR1 is MNHEY and CDR2 SMNVEV (reference sequence). The CDR3 totals 15 residues. V shed 3 bases, J shed 4 bases, and the junction held 3 bases outside the gene matches. The CDR3 is CASSLGDRVNEKLFF. CDR3 sequence (DNA): TGTGCCAGCAGTTTGGGGGACAGGGTTAATGAAAAACTGTTTTTT. Complete variable domain (other parts from reference TRBV27 and TRBJ1-4): EAQVTQNPRYLITVTGKKLTVTCSQNMNHEYMSWYRQDPGLGLRQIYYSMNVEVTDKGDVPEGYKVSRKEKRNFPLILESPSPNQTSLYFCASSLGDRVNEKLFFGSGTQLSVL.

This clone has a single count. This sequence joins TRBV4-1 and TRBJ1-2; TRBD1 aligns across 9 bases. V shed 4 bases, J shed 6 bases, and the junction held 12 bases outside the gene matches. Germline CDR1 MGHRA, CDR2 YSYEKL. The CDR3 has 16 amino acids. The CDR3 coding sequence is TGCGCCAGCAGCCCTTTCACGGGGACAGGGAGGAATGGCTACACCTTC. As protein: CASSPFTGTGRNGYTF.

The chain links TRBV5-1 to TRBJ2-1; no reliable D call. Germline CDR1 SGHRS, CDR2 YFSETQ. The CDR3 runs to 18 residues. Trimming removed 3 bases at V and 2 bases at J, with 21 bases between. The CDR3 nucleotides read TGCGCCAGCAGCTCGCCCAACTTCTCAGCGTACACCTACAATGAGCAGTTCTTC. It codes for CASSSPNFSAYTYNEQFF.